This T cell receptor (beta chain) is drawn from a study of immune heterogeneity within non-small cell lung tumors. Study-level background: Classification of the tumors gave several squamous cell carcinomas, roughly eleven non-squamous carcinomas and 1 not otherwise specified. The study, taken as a whole, reports: Recurrence of identical dominant CDR3 beta clonotypes was observed across intrapatient tumor sites, concomitant with site-unique high-frequency clones. Between individual patients, the high-frequency T-cell receptor beta clonotypes largely differed.

The germline V gene encodes CDR1 GTSNPN and CDR2 SVGIG (reference sequence). There are 13 residues in the CDR3. V dropped 5 bases and J dropped 3 bases, with 8 bases sitting between them. The template for each sample was roughly 600 ng of genomic DNA, which had been extracted from bulk tumor tissue. Far-apart biopsies, several per primary tumor, were taken during surgery. Newly diagnosed with untreated non-small cell lung cancer, the patients underwent curative surgery. TCR beta CDR3 amplification used multiplex PCR with 32 V and 13 J primers. MiXCR, applied by TCRdb to the multiplex PCR reads, yields one record per CDR3 protein. Of several thousand distinct CDR3 sequences in the sample, 20% to 25% were seen once. This clonotype is termed medium-sized. Its antigen is currently unknown.

V is TRBV30 and J is TRBJ1-6; D unresolved. The sequence was collected from a man between 65 and 85 years old with non-small cell lung cancer. The specimen sequenced was lung tumor tissue. The chain's CDR3 is CAWEQNYNSPLHF. CDR3 bases: TGTGCCTGGGAGCAGAACTATAATTCACCCCTCCACTTT.